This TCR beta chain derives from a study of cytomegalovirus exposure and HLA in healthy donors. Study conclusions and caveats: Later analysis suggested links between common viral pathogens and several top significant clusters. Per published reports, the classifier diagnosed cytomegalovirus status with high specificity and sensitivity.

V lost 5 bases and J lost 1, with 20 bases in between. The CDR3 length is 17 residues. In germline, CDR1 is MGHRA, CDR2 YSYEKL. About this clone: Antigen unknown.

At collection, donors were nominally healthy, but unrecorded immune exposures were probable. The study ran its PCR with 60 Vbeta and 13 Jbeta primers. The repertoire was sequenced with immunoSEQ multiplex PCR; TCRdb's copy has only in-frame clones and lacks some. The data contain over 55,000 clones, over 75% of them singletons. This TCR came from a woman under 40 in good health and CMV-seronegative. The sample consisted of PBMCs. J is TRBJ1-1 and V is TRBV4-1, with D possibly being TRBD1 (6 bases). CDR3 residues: CASSGQLGGAENTEAFF. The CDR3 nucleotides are TGCGCCAGCAGCGGCCAATTAGGGGGGGCTGAGAACACTGAAGCTTTCTTT.